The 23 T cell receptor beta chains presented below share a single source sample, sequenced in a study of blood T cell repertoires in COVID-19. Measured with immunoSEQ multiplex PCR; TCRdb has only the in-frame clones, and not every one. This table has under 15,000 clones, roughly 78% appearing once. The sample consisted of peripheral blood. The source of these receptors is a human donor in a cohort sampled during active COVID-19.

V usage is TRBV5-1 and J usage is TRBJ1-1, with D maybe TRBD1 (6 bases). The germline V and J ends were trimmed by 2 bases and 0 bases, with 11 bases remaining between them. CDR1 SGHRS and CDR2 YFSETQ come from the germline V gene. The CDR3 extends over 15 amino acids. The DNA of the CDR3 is TGCGCCAGCAGCTTACAGACAGGTATGAACACTGAAGCTTTCTTT. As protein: CASSLQTGMNTEAFF.

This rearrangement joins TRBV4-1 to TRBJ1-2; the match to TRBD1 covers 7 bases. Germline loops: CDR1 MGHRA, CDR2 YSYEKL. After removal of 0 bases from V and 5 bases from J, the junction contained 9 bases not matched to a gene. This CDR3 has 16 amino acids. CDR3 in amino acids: CASSQDVQTGSYGYTF. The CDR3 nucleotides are TGCGCCAGCAGCCAAGATGTACAGACAGGGAGTTATGGCTACACCTTC.

This CDR3 is CASSPGLAVTGELFF. The CDR3, as DNA: TGTGCCAGCTCACCGGGACTAGCGGTCACCGGGGAGCTGTTTTTT. V gene TRBV18 combines with J gene TRBJ2-2, with 11 bases that match TRBD2. Per germline, CDR1 KGHSH and CDR2 LQKENI. The length of the CDR3 is 15 residues. V lost 3 bases and J lost 4; bases outside the gene matches: 1.

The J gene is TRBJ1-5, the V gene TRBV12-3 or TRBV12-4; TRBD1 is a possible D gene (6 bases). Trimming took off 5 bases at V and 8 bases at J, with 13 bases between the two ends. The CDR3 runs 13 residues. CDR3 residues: CASSRQVEEPQHF. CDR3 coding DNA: TGTGCCAGCAGTAGACAGGTGGAGGAGCCCCAGCATTTT.

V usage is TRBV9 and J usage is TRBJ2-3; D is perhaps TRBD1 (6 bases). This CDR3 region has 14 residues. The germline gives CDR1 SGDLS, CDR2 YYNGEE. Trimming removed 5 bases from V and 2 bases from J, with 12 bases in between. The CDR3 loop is CASRTGTNTDTQYF. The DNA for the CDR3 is TGTGCCAGCAGGACCGGGACAAACACAGATACGCAGTATTTT.

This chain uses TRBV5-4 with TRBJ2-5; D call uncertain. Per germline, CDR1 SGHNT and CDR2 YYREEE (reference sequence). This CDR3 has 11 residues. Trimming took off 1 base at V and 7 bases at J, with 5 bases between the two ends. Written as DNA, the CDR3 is TGTGCCAGCAGCTTGCGAGGGACCCAGTACTTC. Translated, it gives CASSLRGTQYF. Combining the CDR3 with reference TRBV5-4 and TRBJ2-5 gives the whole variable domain ETGVTQSPTHLIKTRGQQVTLRCSSQSGHNTVSWYQQALGQGPQFIFQYYREEENGRGNFPPRFSGLQFPNYSSELNVNALELDDSALYLCASSLRGTQYFGPGTRLLVL.

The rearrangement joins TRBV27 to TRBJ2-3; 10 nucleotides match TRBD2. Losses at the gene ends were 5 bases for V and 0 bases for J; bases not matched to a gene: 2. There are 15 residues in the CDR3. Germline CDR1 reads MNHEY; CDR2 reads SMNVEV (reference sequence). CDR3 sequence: CASSSGGESTDTQYF. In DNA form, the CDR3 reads TGTGCCAGCAGTAGCGGGGGGGAAAGCACAGATACGCAGTATTTT.

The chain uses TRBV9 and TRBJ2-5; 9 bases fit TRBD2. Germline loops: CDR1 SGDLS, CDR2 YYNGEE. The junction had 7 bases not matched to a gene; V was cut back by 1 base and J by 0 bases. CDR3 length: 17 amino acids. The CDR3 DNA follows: TGTGCCAGCAGCGTATCAATAGCGGGGGTAAACCAAGAGACCCAGTACTTC. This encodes CASSVSIAGVNQETQYF.

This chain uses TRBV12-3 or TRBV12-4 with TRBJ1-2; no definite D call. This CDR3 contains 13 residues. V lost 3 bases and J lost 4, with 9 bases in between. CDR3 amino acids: CASSFMDSYGYTF. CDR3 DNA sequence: TGTGCCAGCAGTTTTATGGACTCCTATGGCTACACCTTC.

CDR3 residues: CASSMQSSTDTQYF. The CDR3 DNA follows: TGTGCCAGTAGTATGCAGTCTAGCACAGATACGCAGTATTTT. V is TRBV19 and J is TRBJ2-3; no definite D call. Germline CDR1 and CDR2: LNHDA and SQIVND (reference sequence). The CDR3 contains 14 residues. The ends were cut back, 3 bases at V and 0 bases at J, with 7 bases in the middle. Drawing the rest from reference TRBV19 and TRBJ2-3, the complete variable domain is DGGITQSPKYLFRKEGQNVTLSCEQNLNHDAMYWYRQDPGQGLRLIYYSQIVNDFQKGDIAEGYSVSREKKESFPLTVTSAQKNPTAFYLCASSMQSSTDTQYFGPGTRLTVL.

CDR3 sequence: CASSPEGVGEQYF. The CDR3 DNA follows: TGTGCCAGCAGTCCTGAGGGGGTCGGCGAGCAGTACTTC. V and J are TRBV11-2 and TRBJ2-7, with D tentatively TRBD1 (6 bases). Trimming took off 6 bases at V and 6 bases at J, with 15 bases between the two ends. CDR1 and CDR2 (germline): SGHAT, FQNNGV. This CDR3 comprises 13 residues.

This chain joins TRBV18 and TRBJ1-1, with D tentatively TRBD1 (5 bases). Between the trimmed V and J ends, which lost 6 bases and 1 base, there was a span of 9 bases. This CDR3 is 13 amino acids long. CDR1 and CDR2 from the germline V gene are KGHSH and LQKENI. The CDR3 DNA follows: TGTGCCAGCTCCGTGACAGAGAACACTGAAGCTTTCTTT. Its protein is CASSVTENTEAFF.

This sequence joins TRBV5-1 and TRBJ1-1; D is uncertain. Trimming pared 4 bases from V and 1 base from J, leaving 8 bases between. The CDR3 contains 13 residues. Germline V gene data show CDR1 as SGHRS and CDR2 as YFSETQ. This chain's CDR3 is CASSPDWNTEAFF. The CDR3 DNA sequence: TGCGCCAGCAGCCCGGACTGGAACACTGAAGCTTTCTTT.

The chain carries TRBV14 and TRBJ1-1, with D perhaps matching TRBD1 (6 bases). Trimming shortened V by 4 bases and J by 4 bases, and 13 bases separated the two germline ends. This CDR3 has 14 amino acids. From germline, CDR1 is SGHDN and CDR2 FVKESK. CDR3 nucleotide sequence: TGTGCCAGCAGCCCCCGACAGGTGGGCACTGAAGCTTTCTTT. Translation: CASSPRQVGTEAFF.

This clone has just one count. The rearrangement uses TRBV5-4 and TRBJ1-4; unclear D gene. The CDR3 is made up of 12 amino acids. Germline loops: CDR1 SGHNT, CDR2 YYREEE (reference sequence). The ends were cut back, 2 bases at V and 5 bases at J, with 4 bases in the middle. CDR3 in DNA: TGTGCCAGCAGCTTTCAGAATGAAAAACTGTTTTTT. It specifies CASSFQNEKLFF.

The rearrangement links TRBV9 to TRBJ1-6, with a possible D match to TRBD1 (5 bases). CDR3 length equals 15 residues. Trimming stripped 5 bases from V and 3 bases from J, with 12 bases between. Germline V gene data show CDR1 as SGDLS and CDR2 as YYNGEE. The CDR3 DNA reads TGTGCCAGCAGACTTGGGGCAGACTATAATTCACCCCTCCACTTT. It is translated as CASRLGADYNSPLHF.

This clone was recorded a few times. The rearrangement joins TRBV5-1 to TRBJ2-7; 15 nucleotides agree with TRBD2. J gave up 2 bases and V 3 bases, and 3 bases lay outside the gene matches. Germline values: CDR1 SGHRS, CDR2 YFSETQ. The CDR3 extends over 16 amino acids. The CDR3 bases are TGCGCCAGCAGCTCAGGACTAGCGGGGGGGCCCTACGAGCAGTACTTC. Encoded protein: CASSSGLAGGPYEQYF.

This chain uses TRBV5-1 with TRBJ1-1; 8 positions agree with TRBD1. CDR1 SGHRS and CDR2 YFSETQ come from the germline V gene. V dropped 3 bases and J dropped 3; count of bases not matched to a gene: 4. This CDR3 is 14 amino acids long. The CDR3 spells CASSSQGAYTEAFF. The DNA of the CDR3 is TGCGCCAGCAGCTCCCAGGGGGCATACACTGAAGCTTTCTTT.

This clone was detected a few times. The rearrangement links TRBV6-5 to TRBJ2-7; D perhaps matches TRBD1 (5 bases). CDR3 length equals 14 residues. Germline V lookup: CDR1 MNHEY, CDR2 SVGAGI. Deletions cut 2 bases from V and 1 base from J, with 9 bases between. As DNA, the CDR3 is TGTGCCAGCAGTTACGGGGCGCAGTCCTACGAGCAGTACTTC. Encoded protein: CASSYGAQSYEQYF.

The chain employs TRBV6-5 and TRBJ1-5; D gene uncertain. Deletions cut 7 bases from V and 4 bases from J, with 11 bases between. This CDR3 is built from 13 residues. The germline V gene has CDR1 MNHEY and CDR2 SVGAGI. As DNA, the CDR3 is TGTGCCAGCACTATGGGAGAAAATCAGCCCCAGCATTTT. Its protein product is CASTMGENQPQHF.

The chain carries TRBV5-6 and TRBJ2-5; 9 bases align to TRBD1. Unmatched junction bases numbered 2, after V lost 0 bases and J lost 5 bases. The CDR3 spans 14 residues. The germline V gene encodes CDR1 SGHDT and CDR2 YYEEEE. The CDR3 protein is CASSLGQGGETQYF. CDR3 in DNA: TGTGCCAGCAGCTTGGGACAGGGGGGGGAGACCCAGTACTTC.

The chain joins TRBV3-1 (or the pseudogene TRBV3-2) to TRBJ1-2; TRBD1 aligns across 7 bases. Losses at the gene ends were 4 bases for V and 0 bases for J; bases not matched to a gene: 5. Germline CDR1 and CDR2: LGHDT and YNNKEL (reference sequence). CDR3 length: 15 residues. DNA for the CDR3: TGTGCCAGCAGCCTAAGGGGGCGAGCTAACTATGGCTACACCTTC. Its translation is CASSLRGRANYGYTF.

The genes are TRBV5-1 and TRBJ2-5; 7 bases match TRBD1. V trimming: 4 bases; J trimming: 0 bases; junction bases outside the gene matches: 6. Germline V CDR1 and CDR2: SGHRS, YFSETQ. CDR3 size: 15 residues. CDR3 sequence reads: CASSIYGTDQETQYF. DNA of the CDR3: TGCGCCAGCAGCATATACGGGACAGACCAAGAGACCCAGTACTTC.